This entry lists 25 T cell receptor beta chains sequenced from one sample in a study of shared clonotypes between healthy human individuals. Method: immunoSEQ multiplex PCR; TCRdb's copy keeps in-frame clones and lacks some. The sample lists 900,000 to 1,200,000 clones; 75% to 85% were seen once. What was sequenced was memory CD4+ T cells from PBMCs. The subset: CD45RA-negative fraction. Receptors originate from a man aged 18 to 30 in good health. Some clones in this sample may be carry-over from other donors' samples.

Only a few counts were recorded for this clone. V gene TRBV19 combines with J gene TRBJ1-2; D possibly corresponds to TRBD1 (5 bases). Between the trimmed V and J ends, which lost 4 bases and 7 bases, there was a span of 13 bases. The germline gives CDR1 LNHDA, CDR2 SQIVND (reference sequence). The CDR3 contains 13 residues. CDR3 nucleotide sequence: TGTGCCAGTAGTACTGGCAGGGCTGCTGGCTACACCTTC. Its translation is CASSTGRAAGYTF.

This clone was counted only a few times. The J gene is TRBJ2-3, the V gene TRBV9; 7 bases match TRBD2. The length of the CDR3 is 18 residues. Germline assignment: CDR1 SGDLS and CDR2 YYNGEE. The J segment lost 1 base and the V segment lost 1 base, leaving 12 bases of the junction unmatched. The CDR3 sequence: CASSVQAGRGHRTDTQYF. DNA of the CDR3: TGTGCCAGCAGCGTACAGGCGGGGAGGGGCCACCGCACAGATACGCAGTATTTT.

The gene calls are TRBV7-7 and TRBJ2-2; 12 bases line up with TRBD2. The CDR3 sequence is 17 residues long. The J segment lost 4 bases and the V segment lost 6 bases, leaving 9 bases of the junction unmatched. CDR1 and CDR2 from the germline V gene are SSHAT and FNYEAQ (reference sequence). In DNA form, the CDR3 reads TGTGCCAGCAGTCCTCGGACTAGCGGGATGGGCACCGGGGAGCTGTTTTTT. This gives the protein CASSPRTSGMGTGELFF.

The J gene is TRBJ2-7, the V gene TRBV5-1; D could derive from TRBD1 or TRBD2 (5 bases each). Deletions cut 3 bases from V and 3 bases from J, with 16 bases between. Germline V gene data show CDR1 as SGHRS and CDR2 as YFSETQ. CDR3 size: 15 residues. The CDR3 reads CASSWAVRGVYEQYF. CDR3 sequence (DNA): TGCGCCAGCAGCTGGGCAGTTCGAGGGGTCTACGAGCAGTACTTC.

About this clone itself: The sample contains more than one DNA sequence encoding this CDR3. The chain couples TRBV6-5 to TRBJ1-1, with TRBD1 as a possible D gene (6 bases). The germline V gene encodes CDR1 MNHEY and CDR2 SVGAGI. The V and J ends lost 0 bases and 6 bases respectively, with 8 bases between them. The CDR3 is made up of 13 amino acids. For the CDR3, the DNA is TGTGCCAGCAGTTACTCGGGGGGCCCTGAAGCTTTCTTT. This translates into CASSYSGGPEAFF.

This chain joins TRBV7-9 and TRBJ2-1; D ambiguous. Germline V lookup: CDR1 SEHNR, CDR2 FQNEAQ (reference sequence). V was shortened by 0 bases and J by 5 bases, with 14 bases between the two germline ends. The CDR3 spans 16 residues. The CDR3 sequence: CASSLAVLADNNEQFF. In nucleotides, the CDR3 is TGTGCCAGCAGCTTAGCGGTTTTGGCGGATAACAATGAGCAGTTCTTC. Filled out from reference TRBV7-9 and TRBJ2-1, the complete variable domain reads DTGVSQNPRHKITKRGQNVTFRCDPISEHNRLYWYRQTLGQGPEFLTYFQNEAQLEKSRLLSDRFSAERPKGSFSTLEIQRTEQGDSAMYLCASSLAVLADNNEQFFGPGTRLTVL.

This chain joins TRBV5-1 and TRBJ2-1; D is unclear. V was pared by 4 bases and J by 6 bases, with 17 bases between. The CDR3 sequence is 15 residues long. From germline, CDR1 is SGHRS and CDR2 YFSETQ. CDR3 coding DNA: TGCGCCAGCAGCGGTAGTCAGTGGCTCATCAATGAGCAGTTCTTC. Translated: CASSGSQWLINEQFF.

V gene TRBV6-4 combines with J gene TRBJ1-1; no reliable D call. V was pared by 3 bases and J by 0 bases, with 23 bases between. This CDR3 has 19 residues. Germline CDR1 and CDR2: MRHNA and SNTAGT. As DNA, the CDR3 is TGTGCCAGCAGTGATTCAATTGGCAGCGGTGACCACATGAACACTGAAGCTTTCTTT. Its translation: CASSDSIGSGDHMNTEAFF.

The chain couples TRBV5-1 to TRBJ1-4; 7 bases align to TRBD1. Germline CDR1 SGHRS, CDR2 YFSETQ. The CDR3 is made up of 14 amino acids. The V gene end was trimmed by 5 bases and the J gene end by 4 bases; junction bases not matched to a gene: 5. The CDR3 nucleotides are TGCGCCAGCAGTTACGGGACAGTTAATGAAAAACTGTTTTTT. Its translation: CASSYGTVNEKLFF.

Details on this clone: This likely came from a read error, as a far larger clone is one base away. The chain combines TRBV6-5 with TRBJ2-4; 7 nucleotides match TRBD2. The length of the CDR3 is 14 residues. The germline V gene has CDR1 MNHEY and CDR2 SVGAGI. With 4 bases clipped from V and 7 bases from J, the junction kept 7 bases outside the gene matches. CDR3 nucleotide sequence: TGTGCCAGCAGTTCCAGCGGGATGACTAACATTCAGTACTTC. Protein: CASSSSGMTNIQYF.

V is TRBV5-1 and J is TRBJ1-5; D not certain. In germline, CDR1 is SGHRS, CDR2 YFSETQ. The CDR3 is made up of 15 amino acids. Trimming pared 2 bases from V and 0 bases from J, leaving 9 bases between. The CDR3 is CASSLTPYSNQPQHF. The CDR3 nucleotides read TGCGCCAGCAGCTTAACCCCTTATAGCAATCAGCCCCAGCATTTT.

A note on this clone: The sample holds other DNA sequences that translate to the same CDR3. This rearrangement joins TRBV30 to TRBJ1-3, with D unresolved. Germline CDR1 reads GTSNPN; CDR2 reads SVGIG (reference sequence). The CDR3 is 13 residues long. V was clipped by 3 bases and J by 1 base, with 7 bases between them. This CDR3 reads CAWSVQSGNTIYF. The CDR3, as DNA: TGTGCCTGGAGCGTGCAGTCTGGAAACACCATATATTTT. Looking up the rest from reference TRBV30 and TRBJ1-3 gives the full variable domain: SQTIHQWPATLVQPVGSPLSLECTVEGTSNPNLYWYRQAAGRGLQLLFYSVGIGQISSEVPQNLSASRPQDRQFILSSKKLLLSDSGFYLCAWSVQSGNTIYFGEGSWLTVV.

The chain employs TRBV9 and TRBJ2-3, with 7 bases that match TRBD2. The trim removed 2 bases at V and 5 bases at J, leaving 5 bases unmatched. The CDR3 consists of 14 residues. Germline lookup yields CDR1 SGDLS and CDR2 YYNGEE. Here the CDR3 DNA reads TGTGCCAGCAGCGTGGCGGGAGCAAGAGATACGCAGTATTTT. Translated: CASSVAGARDTQYF.

This clone has only one observation. The J gene is TRBJ2-7, the V gene TRBV29-1; no clear D gene. V dropped 6 bases and J dropped 1 base, with 10 bases sitting between them. CDR3 size: 12 residues. Germline V gene lookup returns CDR1 SQVTM and CDR2 ANQGSEA. The DNA of the CDR3 is TGCAGCGTCCGGGTCGTATCCTACGAGCAGTACTTC. Protein: CSVRVVSYEQYF.

The chain employs TRBV5-1 and TRBJ1-3; D remains ambiguous. The CDR3 is made up of 16 amino acids. Trimming took 0 bases from V and 0 from J, leaving 10 bases between them. From germline, CDR1 is SGHRS and CDR2 YFSETQ. CDR3 in DNA: TGCGCCAGCAGCTTGGCCCAGTCTAGCTCTGGAAACACCATATATTTT. Translating it yields CASSLAQSSSGNTIYF.

This chain links TRBV29-1 with TRBJ2-6; D perhaps matches TRBD1 (6 bases). Germline lookup yields CDR1 SQVTM and CDR2 ANQGSEA. The V and J ends lost 3 bases and 0 bases respectively, with 18 bases between them. The CDR3 contains 18 residues. CDR3 DNA sequence: TGCAGCGTTGAGTGGGTGCAGGGGCTAGGCTCTGGGGCCAACGTCCTGACTTTC. Translation: CSVEWVQGLGSGANVLTF.

V is TRBV5-6 and J is TRBJ2-1; D might be TRBD1 (6 bases). The CDR3 has 17 amino acids. V shed 4 bases and J shed 2 bases, with 19 bases lying between them. Germline V lookup: CDR1 SGHDT, CDR2 YYEEEE. The DNA for the CDR3 is TGTGCCAGCAGCATACTACAGGGTCACCTCGCCTACAATGAGCAGTTCTTC. It specifies CASSILQGHLAYNEQFF.

This clone was seen more than once but under ten times. The V call is TRBV27, the J call TRBJ2-1; 7 bases fit TRBD1. V lost 6 bases, J lost 6 bases, and 11 bases stayed unmatched. Germline V gives CDR1 MNHEY, CDR2 SMNVEV (reference sequence). The CDR3 is 15 amino acids. The CDR3 region has the DNA TGTGCCAGCAGCTTACAGGGGTGGCTGGGCAATGAGCAGTTCTTC. It codes for CASSLQGWLGNEQFF.

CDR3 in DNA: TGTGCCAGCAGCCAGGGTAGCGGGACCTCCTACGAGCAGTACTTC. Its translation: CASSQGSGTSYEQYF. The chain carries TRBV4-2 and TRBJ2-7; 8 bases match TRBD2. Looked up from germline, CDR1 is LGHNA and CDR2 is YNFKEQ. The CDR3 is made up of 15 amino acids. V trimming: 3 bases; J trimming: 0 bases; junction bases outside the gene matches: 4.

The CDR3 is CASSEALVSYEQYF. The CDR3 coding sequence is TGTGCCAGCAGTGAAGCGCTTGTCTCATACGAGCAGTACTTC. The V gene is TRBV6-1, the J gene TRBJ2-7; no definite D call. The germline CDR1 and CDR2 sequences are MNHNS and SASEGT. The CDR3 has 14 residues. V lost 0 bases and J 4 bases, leaving 10 bases between the germline ends.

This clone was detected a few times. The V call is TRBV29-1, the J call TRBJ2-5; a possible D gene is TRBD1 (5 bases). The germline CDR1 and CDR2 sequences are SQVTM and ANQGSEA. This CDR3 region has 13 residues. The ends were cut back, 6 bases at V and 5 bases at J, with 16 bases in the middle. CDR3 sequence reads: CSVAATVRETQYF. CDR3 coding DNA: TGCAGCGTCGCAGCGACAGTGCGGGAGACCCAGTACTTC.

For this clone: This sample also contains other DNA sequences that code for the same CDR3. The chain links TRBV19 to TRBJ1-5, with D unclear. This CDR3 has 14 amino acids. Between the trimmed V and J ends, which lost 6 bases and 2 bases, there was a span of 11 bases. CDR1 is LNHDA, CDR2 SQIVND, per germline (reference sequence). The CDR3 protein is CASSPPPGNQPQHF. The CDR3 DNA reads as TGTGCCAGTAGCCCCCCCCCGGGCAATCAGCCCCAGCATTTT.

The CDR3: CASSLGQESSYEQYF. The CDR3 DNA reads as TGTGCCAGCAGCTTGGGACAGGAAAGCTCCTACGAGCAGTACTTC. The V gene is TRBV5-4, the J gene TRBJ2-7; D perhaps matches TRBD1 (6 bases). V dropped 0 bases and J dropped 0 bases, with 10 bases sitting between them. The CDR3 totals 15 residues. The germline V gene has CDR1 SGHNT and CDR2 YYREEE (reference sequence). Supplemented by reference TRBV5-4 and TRBJ2-7, the full variable domain reads ETGVTQSPTHLIKTRGQQVTLRCSSQSGHNTVSWYQQALGQGPQFIFQYYREEENGRGNFPPRFSGLQFPNYSSELNVNALELDDSALYLCASSLGQESSYEQYFGPGTRLTVT.

This clone appeared a few times. The same CDR3 arises from other DNA sequences in this sample as well. The chain couples TRBV29-1 to TRBJ2-5; 7 bases line up with TRBD1. The germline V gene encodes CDR1 SQVTM and CDR2 ANQGSEA. The CDR3 is 12 residues long. With V trimmed by 7 bases and J by 5 bases, 7 bases remained unmatched. The CDR3 DNA sequence: TGCAGCGCCCGACAGGGCGGGGAGACCCAGTACTTC. As protein: CSARQGGETQYF. Filled out from reference TRBV29-1 and TRBJ2-5, the complete variable domain reads SAVISQKPSRDICQRGTSLTIQCQVDSQVTMMFWYRQQPGQSLTLIATANQGSEATYESGFVIDKFPISRPNLTFSTLTVSNMSPEDSSIYLCSARQGGETQYFGPGTRLLVL.

DNA of the CDR3: TGCAGCGTTGTGGGACTAGTAGGCCCAGATACGCAGTATTTT. Protein sequence: CSVVGLVGPDTQYF. V gene TRBV29-1 combines with J gene TRBJ2-3, with 8 bases identical to TRBD2. The CDR3 spans 14 residues. In germline, CDR1 is SQVTM, CDR2 ANQGSEA. V trimming: 4 bases; J trimming: 4 bases; junction bases outside the gene matches: 7.